The 9 T cell receptor beta chains below were found in one sample sequenced in a study of beta chain features in type 1 diabetes. Study results and limitations: TCRB CDR3s were moderately but significantly shorter in Type 1 diabetes patients in all four CD4+ subsets.

The entirety of the isolated RNA underwent reverse transcription, so expressed TCRB transcripts were sequenced. Assay used: immunoSEQ multiplex PCR; TCRdb lists only in-frame clones, some missing. In the table there are nearly 350,000 clones, 9.3% of which are singletons. Their antigens are not known. The sample consisted of central memory CD4+ T cells from blood. The receptors come from a man in his thirties or forties with type 1 diabetes.

The chain carries TRBV29-1 and TRBJ2-5, with 14 bases that match TRBD2. V lost 5 bases, J lost 5 bases, and 7 bases stayed unmatched. The CDR3 spans 15 residues. Per the germline V gene, CDR1 is SQVTM and CDR2 is ANQGSEA. CDR3 in amino acids: CSVSGLAGGWETQYF. In DNA, the CDR3 is TGCAGCGTTTCTGGACTAGCGGGGGGTTGGGAGACCCAGTACTTC. Complete variable domain (other parts from reference TRBV29-1 and TRBJ2-5): SAVISQKPSRDICQRGTSLTIQCQVDSQVTMMFWYRQQPGQSLTLIATANQGSEATYESGFVIDKFPISRPNLTFSTLTVSNMSPEDSSIYLCSVSGLAGGWETQYFGPGTRLLVL.

This clone was detected many times. V is TRBV5-1 and J is TRBJ2-7; maybe TRBD2 (6 bases). The V and J ends lost 0 bases and 2 bases respectively, with 12 bases between them. The CDR3 totals 15 residues. CDR1 and CDR2 (germline): SGHRS, YFSETQ. The CDR3 bases are TGCGCCAGCAGCTTGGAGGCGGGAACCCCCTACGAGCAGTACTTC. Its translation is CASSLEAGTPYEQYF.

This clone was observed a handful of times. The chain combines TRBV9 with TRBJ1-1, with a possible D match to TRBD1 (5 bases). V shed 4 bases and J shed 5 bases, with 15 bases lying between them. Germline V gene lookup returns CDR1 SGDLS and CDR2 YYNGEE. The length of the CDR3 is 14 residues. This CDR3 is CASSPQAGGTEAFF. CDR3 DNA: TGTGCCAGCAGCCCCCAAGCGGGGGGAACTGAAGCTTTCTTT.

The chain employs TRBV10-3 and TRBJ1-2; D gene uncertain. Germline V gene sequence: CDR1 ENHRY, CDR2 SYGVKD. V was trimmed by 9 bases and J by 3 bases, leaving 11 bases between them. CDR3 size: 12 residues. The DNA for the CDR3 is TGTGCCATTCGGTTAAGGGACTATGGCTACACCTTC. This codes for CAIRLRDYGYTF.

The V and J genes are TRBV4-3 and TRBJ2-2; 7 nucleotides align to TRBD1. Germline V CDR1 and CDR2: LGHNA, YSLEER. With V trimmed by 3 bases and J by 0 bases, 10 bases remained unmatched. The CDR3 sequence is 18 residues long. This CDR3 reads CASSQEVQGFANTGELFF. CDR3 DNA: TGCGCCAGCAGCCAGGAAGTACAGGGGTTCGCGAACACCGGGGAGCTGTTTTTT.

This rearrangement joins TRBV30 to TRBJ1-1; D is unresolved. V was shortened by 1 base and J by 2 bases, with 8 bases between the two germline ends. The CDR3 is 13 amino acids. In germline, CDR1 is GTSNPN, CDR2 SVGIG (reference sequence). The CDR3 sequence is CAWSAMVNTEAFF. DNA for the CDR3: TGTGCCTGGAGTGCGATGGTAAACACTGAAGCTTTCTTT.

Regarding this clone: Its ends do not fully match the called genes, so a read error is possible. The V and J genes are TRBV5-4 and TRBJ2-1, with 10 nucleotides matching TRBD2. Germline CDR1 SGHNT, CDR2 YYREEE (reference sequence). CDR3 length equals 15 residues. CDR3 DNA: TGTGCCAGCAGCTTGCGATCTAGCGGGGGCGAAGATCGGCTCTTC. It specifies CASSLRSSGGEDRLF.

This clone was counted only a few times. This chain joins TRBV19 and TRBJ2-5; weak D call: TRBD2 (6 bases). V gave up 6 bases and J gave up 2 bases, with 13 bases separating them. The CDR3 is 14 residues long. Per the germline V gene, CDR1 is LNHDA and CDR2 is SQIVND (reference sequence). The CDR3 sequence: CASRDGGNQETQYF. In nucleotides, the CDR3 is TGTGCCAGTAGGGACGGGGGAAATCAAGAGACCCAGTACTTC.

V gene TRBV7-2 combines with J gene TRBJ1-2, with TRBD1 matching 7 bases. The CDR3 runs 16 residues. Germline V gene data show CDR1 as SGHTA and CDR2 as FQGNSA. Unmatched junction bases numbered 13, after V lost 5 bases and J lost 4 bases. CDR3 DNA sequence: TGTGCCAGCAGCCGTAACGACAGGGACGGCGGCTATGGCTACACCTTC. This sequence encodes CASSRNDRDGGYGYTF.